The entry below gives a single TCR beta chain sequence along with its context. The antigen remains undetermined. Graves' hyperthyroidism qualified as stable when ophthalmopathy did not progress within 18 months. This record belongs to a study of T cells in Graves' hyperthyroidism and ophthalmopathy. Trimming pared 6 bases from V and 3 bases from J, leaving 12 bases between. This CDR3 comprises 14 residues. General study points: Blood also held most thyroid clonotypes expanded beyond 0.001.

It was RNA transcripts that yielded the amplified TCR beta CDR3 regions. HTBI primers were used for first-round RT-PCR of the TCR CDR3. Each CDR3 protein gets one entry after TCRdb re-called the multiplex PCR reads with MiXCR. The sample has some 700,000 distinct CDR3 sequences, approximately 15% seen once. The receptor's source is a man aged 45 to 65 with Graves' hyperthyroidism. The sample consisted of blood. The J gene is TRBJ1-5, the V gene TRBV12-3 or TRBV12-4; a weak D match, TRBD1 (5 bases). CDR3 nucleotide sequence: TGTGCCAGCAGCCTCTCCAGGGCCAATCAGCCCCAGCATTTT. As protein: CASSLSRANQPQHF.